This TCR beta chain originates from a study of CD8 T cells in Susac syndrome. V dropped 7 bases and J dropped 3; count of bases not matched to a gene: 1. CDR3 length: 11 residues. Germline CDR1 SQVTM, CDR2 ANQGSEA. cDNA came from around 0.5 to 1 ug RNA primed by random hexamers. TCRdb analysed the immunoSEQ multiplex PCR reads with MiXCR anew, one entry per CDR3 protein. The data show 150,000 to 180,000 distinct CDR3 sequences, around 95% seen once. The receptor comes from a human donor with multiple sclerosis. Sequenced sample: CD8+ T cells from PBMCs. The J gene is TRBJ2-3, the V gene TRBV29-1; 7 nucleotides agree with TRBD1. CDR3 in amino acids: CSGDSTDTQYF. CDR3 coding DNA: TGCAGCGGGGACAGTACAGATACGCAGTATTTT.